This T cell receptor (beta chain) was sequenced for a study of blood T cell repertoires in COVID-19. Germline trimming cut 2 bases from V and 10 bases from J; bases unmatched to any gene: 3. Germline CDR1 reads SGHTA; CDR2 reads FQGNSA. CDR3 size: 14 residues. Measured with immunoSEQ multiplex PCR; TCRdb has only the in-frame clones, and not every one. Of 120,000 to 150,000 clones detected, 80% to 85% appear once; the ten largest clones hold under 7%. This clonotype was obtained from a man aged 35 to 55 with acute COVID-19. Sequencing used PBMCs or T cells enriched from blood (not recorded which). The V and J genes are TRBV7-2 and TRBJ1-6, with TRBD1 identical over 9 bases. The CDR3 loop is CASSLTDRGSPLHF. CDR3 DNA: TGTGCCAGCAGCTTAACAGACAGGGGGTCACCCCTCCACTTT. The whole variable domain, filled in from reference TRBV7-2 and TRBJ1-6, reads GAGVSQSPSNKVTEKGKDVELRCDPISGHTALYWYRQSLGQGLEFLIYFQGNSAPDKSGLPSDRFSAERTGGSVSTLTIQRTQQEDSAVYLCASSLTDRGSPLHFGNGTRLTVT.